This paragraph covers one T cell receptor (beta chain) sequence. Germline CDR1 reads SGHVS; CDR2 reads FQNEAQ. Trimming took off 2 bases at V and 0 bases at J, with 3 bases between the two ends. The CDR3 is made up of 13 amino acids. This entry belongs to a study of blood T cell repertoires in COVID-19. Background on the study: Italy, Spain and the United States were the sources of the convalescent and acute COVID-19 samples. Sources were T cells, B-cell-depleted T cells, or PBMCs; the material itself was cDNA or gDNA.

Original handling: Counts of nucleated cells, estimated from reference gene primer amplification, were obtained. TCRdb's table, derived via immunoSEQ multiplex PCR, lists solely in-frame clones and lacks some. The V and J calls and clone size were taken over from that table, and D and trimming were inferred from the DNA. The table records roughly 290,000 clones, 70% to 90% of them present only once. V and J are TRBV7-8 and TRBJ2-3; D not resolved. Sequenced sample: peripheral blood. The clonotype comes from a woman under 40 who had recovered from COVID-19. CDR3 residues: CASSLLSTDTQYF. The CDR3 coding sequence is TGTGCCAGCAGCTTACTTAGCACAGATACGCAGTATTTT.